Listed here are 8 T cell receptor beta chains from one sample, sequenced in a study of cytomegalovirus exposure and HLA in healthy donors. Amplification used 60 Vbeta primers and 13 Jbeta primers. TCRdb's copy holds only in-frame clones and misses some; the assay was immunoSEQ multiplex PCR. The sample has more than 90,000 clones; 82% are singletons. Source material: PBMCs. All receptors come from a man in his fifties or sixties in good health and CMV-seronegative.

This clone was observed a handful of times. The chain links TRBV6-4 to TRBJ1-1; D perhaps matches TRBD1 (5 bases). The germline CDR1 and CDR2 sequences are MRHNA and SNTAGT. This CDR3 has 15 amino acids. Trimming removed 6 bases at V and 1 base at J, with 15 bases between. The CDR3 sequence: CASSPSGRENTEAFF. The CDR3 DNA reads TGTGCCAGCAGCCCCTCCGGCAGGGAGAACACTGAAGCTTTCTTT.

This chain uses TRBV4-2 with TRBJ2-1; a weak D match, TRBD1 (6 bases). This CDR3 contains 15 residues. Trimming stripped 3 bases from V and 4 bases from J, with 13 bases between. Germline values: CDR1 LGHNA, CDR2 YNFKEQ. CDR3 in amino acids: CASSQDRQDYNEQFF. In DNA form, the CDR3 reads TGTGCCAGCAGCCAGGACAGACAGGATTACAATGAGCAGTTCTTC.

This clone showed up just once. CDR3 residues: CASSQGTLGGDTQYF. The CDR3 coding sequence is TGTGCCAGCAGCCAAGGGACATTGGGGGGAGATACGCAGTATTTT. The chain carries TRBV4-2 and TRBJ2-3; possible D gene TRBD2, 6 bases. Germline CDR1 is LGHNA and CDR2 is YNFKEQ. Trimming shortened V by 1 base and J by 5 bases, and 13 bases separated the two germline ends. The CDR3 is 15 residues long.

The rearrangement uses TRBV6-1 and TRBJ2-7; D is possibly TRBD2 (6 bases). The CDR3 contains 14 residues. Trimming cost V 6 bases and J 0 bases, with 12 bases left between them. Germline V CDR1 and CDR2: MNHNS, SASEGT. CDR3 sequence (DNA): TGTGCCAGCAGCACGGGACTGGTCTCCTACGAGCAGTACTTC. It specifies CASSTGLVSYEQYF.

The genes are TRBV5-1 and TRBJ1-2; D is unclear. The V gene lost 0 bases and the J gene lost 2 bases, with 5 bases spanning the gap. The CDR3 extends over 13 amino acids. Germline assignment: CDR1 SGHRS and CDR2 YFSETQ. CDR3 nucleotides: TGCGCCAGCAGCTTGGCGCAGAACTATGGCTACACCTTC. It is translated as CASSLAQNYGYTF.

A single count supports this clone. The chain links TRBV4-1 to TRBJ2-4; 7 bases agree with TRBD1. The trim removed 0 bases at V and 0 bases at J, leaving 8 bases unmatched. The germline CDR1 and CDR2 sequences are MGHRA and YSYEKL. The CDR3 extends over 18 amino acids. The CDR3 DNA follows: TGCGCCAGCAGCCAAGATTGGGGACAGAAACTAGCCAAAAACATTCAGTACTTC. As protein: CASSQDWGQKLAKNIQYF.

The chain uses TRBV5-4 and TRBJ2-2; 12 positions agree with TRBD2. Germline-derived CDR1 and CDR2 are SGHNT and YYREEE (reference sequence). The junction had 12 bases not matched to a gene; V was cut back by 4 bases and J by 8 bases. The CDR3 extends over 17 amino acids. The DNA of the CDR3 is TGTGCCAGCAGCAATGGGGGGACTAGCGGGTATACAGGGGAGCTGTTTTTT. This encodes CASSNGGTSGYTGELFF.

V is TRBV6-4 and J is TRBJ1-2, with D uncertain. Germline-derived CDR1 and CDR2 are MRHNA and SNTAGT. The V end lost 0 bases, the J end lost 4 bases, and 21 bases lay between the germline ends. The CDR3 consists of 18 residues. CDR3 DNA: TGTGCCAGCAGTGACTCTTCCGTTCCTAATTCTTGGGCCTATGGCTACACCTTC. It codes for CASSDSSVPNSWAYGYTF.